The 21 T cell receptor beta chains below were found in one sample sequenced in a study of blood T cell repertoires in COVID-19. Sequencing was performed with immunoSEQ multiplex PCR; in TCRdb, only in-frame clones are kept and a portion is missing. The repertoire has fewer than 200,000 clones, roughly 80% of them found once; the top ten carry about 4.6%. The specimen was PBMCs or T cells enriched from blood (not recorded which). The source is a woman in her forties or fifties who had recovered from COVID-19.

Only one count was recorded for this clone. This chain links TRBV28 with TRBJ1-5, with 9 bases matching TRBD1. CDR1 is MDHEN and CDR2 is SYDVKM in the germline V gene. Germline trimming cut 7 bases from V and 4 bases from J; bases unmatched to any gene: 8. CDR3 length equals 15 residues. CDR3 loop: CASTGQGRVNQPQHF. The DNA of the CDR3 is TGTGCCAGCACTGGACAGGGGAGAGTTAATCAGCCCCAGCATTTT.

The J gene is TRBJ1-5, the V gene TRBV10-3; 9 bases fit TRBD1. Germline V gene sequence: CDR1 ENHRY, CDR2 SYGVKD. Trimming cost V 5 bases and J 9 bases; bases outside gene matches: 20. The CDR3 contains 18 residues. The chain's CDR3 is CAISHSGQGLPGVLPQHF. CDR3 coding DNA: TGTGCCATCAGTCACTCGGGACAGGGATTACCGGGCGTATTGCCCCAGCATTTT.

The chain links TRBV21-1 to TRBJ2-3; the table assigns TRBD2, which was not confirmed against the DNA. TRBV21-1 is assigned pseudogene status. The CDR3 consists of 17 residues. Here the CDR3 DNA reads TGTGCCAGCAGCAAGGGACTAGCGGGATGCAACACAGATACGCAGTATTTT. This codes for CASSKGLAGCNTDTQYF.

This chain links TRBV6-5 with TRBJ1-4; no clear D. Germline V lookup: CDR1 MNHEY, CDR2 SVGAGI. The V end was cut by 2 bases, the J end by 4 bases, with 8 bases between. The CDR3 is 14 residues long. The CDR3: CASSYINYNEKLFF. CDR3 nucleotide sequence: TGTGCCAGCAGTTACATTAACTATAATGAAAAACTGTTTTTT.

CDR3 bases: TGCGCCAGCAGCCAACCAGGGCAACCCAACTACAATGAGCAGTTCTTC. Translating it yields CASSQPGQPNYNEQFF. The rearrangement uses TRBV4-1 and TRBJ2-1; a weak D match, TRBD1 (5 bases). V was cut by 2 bases and J by 3 bases, with 14 bases left in between. The germline V gene has CDR1 MGHRA and CDR2 YSYEKL. The CDR3 has 16 residues.

Regarding this clone: Other DNA sequences in the sample encode the same CDR3. The chain recombines TRBV7-2 with TRBJ2-6; D is ambiguous. From germline, CDR1 is SGHTA and CDR2 FQGNSA. Trimming removed 4 bases from V and 0 bases from J, with 13 bases in between. The CDR3 spans 17 residues. Here the CDR3 reads CASSSPTRLSGANVLTF. As DNA, the CDR3 is TGTGCCAGCAGCTCCCCTACACGACTCTCTGGGGCCAACGTCCTGACTTTC.

The chain joins TRBV5-1 to TRBJ2-3; 9 nucleotides line up with TRBD2. The CDR3 has 14 amino acids. Germline loops: CDR1 SGHRS, CDR2 YFSETQ. V lost 9 bases and J lost 1; bases outside the gene matches: 6. Here the CDR3 reads CATQIAGGTDTQYF. CDR3 nucleotide sequence: TGCGCCACACAAATAGCGGGGGGCACAGATACGCAGTATTTT.

A single count supports this clone. The CDR3 sequence is CASTLAPGELFF. As DNA, the CDR3 is TGTGCCAGCACCCTGGCCCCCGGGGAGCTGTTTTTT. The chain joins TRBV7-9 to TRBJ2-2, with D uncertain. Looked up from germline, CDR1 is SEHNR and CDR2 is FQNEAQ (reference sequence). The CDR3 has 12 amino acids. The V end was cut by 7 bases, the J end by 6 bases, with 9 bases between.

This clone was seen only once. Because it lacks the conserved phenylalanine or tryptophan at the end, this CDR3 is likely a read error. The DNA is omitted, as the CDR3 cannot be located on it reliably, and the CDR3 follows TCRdb's listing. This rearrangement joins TRBV15 to TRBJ2-7; the table's D call of TRBD2 was not tested on the DNA. CDR1 and CDR2 (germline): LNHNV, YYDKDF (reference sequence). The CDR3 is 13 residues long, ends included. Here the CDR3 reads CATSRVGTLGSKA.

The V gene is TRBV19, the J gene TRBJ1-5, with 8 bases that match TRBD1. The CDR3 runs to 16 residues. The germline V gene encodes CDR1 LNHDA and CDR2 SQIVND (reference sequence). V lost 5 bases, J lost 0 bases, and 6 bases stayed unmatched. The CDR3 here is CASSPRQGYSNQPQHF. The CDR3 coding sequence is TGTGCCAGTAGTCCAAGACAGGGGTATAGCAATCAGCCCCAGCATTTT.

The chain combines TRBV5-1 with TRBJ1-2, with a possible D match to TRBD1 (6 bases). Looked up from germline, CDR1 is SGHRS and CDR2 is YFSETQ. The CDR3 sequence is 14 residues long. The ends were cut back, 1 base at V and 8 bases at J, with 15 bases in the middle. Written as DNA, the CDR3 is TGCGCCAGCAGCTTGTGGGCAGGGGATTACGGCTACACCTTC. It translates to CASSLWAGDYGYTF. Looking up the rest from reference TRBV5-1 and TRBJ1-2 gives the full variable domain: KAGVTQTPRYLIKTRGQQVTLSCSPISGHRSVSWYQQTPGQGLQFLFEYFSETQRNKGNFPGRFSGRQFSNSRSEMNVSTLELGDSALYLCASSLWAGDYGYTFGSGTRLTVV.

This rearrangement joins TRBV2 to TRBJ2-2; TRBD1 matches 9 bases. The CDR3 sequence is 15 residues long. The junction had 11 bases not matched to a gene; V was cut back by 6 bases and J by 9 bases. Germline-derived CDR1 and CDR2 are SNHLY and FYNNEI. CDR3 DNA sequence: TGTGCCAGCAGCCTAGGACAGGGGAGGAACCGGGAGCTGTTTTTT. Its translation: CASSLGQGRNRELFF.

CDR3 sequence (DNA): TGTGCCAGCAGCCCTCCCGGGAATTCACCCCTCCACTTT. It specifies CASSPPGNSPLHF. The V gene is TRBV6-4, the J gene TRBJ1-6; no reliable D call. The germline CDR1 and CDR2 sequences are MRHNA and SNTAGT. The CDR3 has 13 amino acids. V was shortened by 6 bases and J by 7 bases, with 10 bases between the two germline ends.

The chain employs TRBV3-1 (or the pseudogene TRBV3-2) and TRBJ1-1; D uncertain. The ends were cut back, 7 bases at V and 5 bases at J, with 14 bases in the middle. Germline loops: CDR1 LGHDT, CDR2 YNNKEL (reference sequence). The CDR3 sequence is 13 residues long. CDR3 sequence (DNA): TGTGCCAGCAACTCTTACGGAGGAACTGAAGCTTTCTTT. As protein: CASNSYGGTEAFF.

The chain carries TRBV5-1 and TRBJ1-5, with D hard to call. The germline gives CDR1 SGHRS, CDR2 YFSETQ. V was shortened by 4 bases and J by 5 bases, with 13 bases between the two germline ends. CDR3 length equals 14 residues. CDR3 coding DNA: TGCGCCAGCAGCAAGGACGGGAGGGATCAGCCCCAGCATTTT. Translation gives CASSKDGRDQPQHF.

The rearrangement uses TRBV18 and TRBJ1-2, with D possibly being TRBD1 (6 bases). Germline values: CDR1 KGHSH, CDR2 LQKENI. CDR3 length: 14 residues. The V and J ends lost 3 bases and 4 bases respectively, with 12 bases between them. The CDR3 nucleotides read TGTGCCAGCTCACCGCTACAGGGCTCCTATGGCTACACCTTC. Its translation: CASSPLQGSYGYTF.

This chain uses TRBV27 with TRBJ1-6; D remains ambiguous. The V gene's germline CDR1 is MNHEY and CDR2 SMNVEV (reference sequence). V shed 2 bases and J shed 0 bases, with 5 bases lying between them. CDR3 length: 15 residues. The CDR3, as DNA: TGTGCCAGCAGTTTACACAGCTCCTATAATTCACCCCTCCACTTT. Protein sequence: CASSLHSSYNSPLHF.

V and J are TRBV7-6 and TRBJ1-3, with D perhaps TRBD1 (6 bases). Trimming cost V 1 base and J 4 bases, with 14 bases left between them. Germline assignment: CDR1 SGHVS and CDR2 FNYEAQ. The CDR3 is 16 residues long. Here the CDR3 reads CASSLEGPQGGNTIYF. The DNA for the CDR3 is TGTGCCAGCAGCTTAGAGGGGCCTCAGGGGGGAAACACCATATATTTT.

V gene TRBV5-6 combines with J gene TRBJ1-2; D might be TRBD1 (6 bases). CDR3 length equals 18 residues. The V gene lost 0 bases and the J gene lost 4 bases, with 22 bases spanning the gap. CDR1 is SGHDT and CDR2 is YYEEEE in the germline V gene. The CDR3 nucleotides read TGTGCCAGCAGCTTGGGAGGCGGGGGCAGGGGCCAAACCTATGGCTACACCTTC. Protein product: CASSLGGGGRGQTYGYTF.

This rearrangement joins TRBV4-2 to TRBJ1-4; D gene unclear. V was trimmed by 6 bases and J by 5 bases, leaving 13 bases between them. This CDR3 has 14 residues. CDR1 is LGHNA and CDR2 is YNFKEQ in the germline V gene. CDR3 region: CASSPGPRNEKLFF. CDR3 nucleotide sequence: TGTGCCAGCAGTCCTGGCCCCAGGAATGAAAAACTGTTTTTT.

V gene TRBV12-3 or TRBV12-4 combines with J gene TRBJ1-5, with D hard to call. V dropped 3 bases and J dropped 7 bases, with 10 bases sitting between them. The CDR3 has 13 amino acids. The CDR3 loop reads CASSLQGRQPQHF. DNA of the CDR3: TGTGCCAGCAGTTTGCAAGGGAGGCAGCCCCAGCATTTT.